This T cell receptor (beta chain) was recorded in a study of glioma-infiltrating T cells after dendritic cell vaccination. Germline assignment: CDR1 MNHEY and CDR2 SMNVEV (reference sequence). Trimming stripped 5 bases from V and 8 bases from J, with 19 bases between. The CDR3 runs to 16 residues. Measured with immunoSEQ multiplex PCR; TCRdb has only the in-frame clones, and not every one. The repertoire holds around 97,000 clones, about four fifths seen once, with over 9.5% in the top ten. The sequence came from a human donor with glioblastoma. Sequencing was performed on blood, taken before dendritic cell vaccination. This chain uses TRBV27 with TRBJ1-6; D might be TRBD1 (5 bases). In nucleotides, the CDR3 is TGTGCCAGCAGTCCCCCCCACTTGCAGGGTGATTCACCCCTCCACTTT. Translated: CASSPPHLQGDSPLHF.